This TCR beta chain was captured in a study of blood T cell repertoires in COVID-19. Study context: PBMCs, B-cell-depleted T cells, or T cells provided the cDNA or gDNA that made up the material.

The germline CDR1 and CDR2 sequences are LGHNA and YSLEER. This CDR3 spans 16 amino acids. Germline trimming cut 3 bases from V and 5 bases from J; bases unmatched to any gene: 6. This table comes from immunoSEQ multiplex PCR, and its TCRdb copy is limited to in-frame clones, with some not included. In the table there are 200,000 to 250,000 clones, 88% of which are singletons. The chain employs TRBV4-3 and TRBJ1-6; 8 bases line up with TRBD1. This clonotype was sampled from a woman aged 30 to 39 who had recovered from COVID-19. The sample comprised PBMCs or T cells enriched from blood (not recorded which). The CDR3 nucleotides read TGCGCCAGCAGCCAGGACAGGGCTATCCATAATTCACCCCTCCACTTT. Translated, it gives CASSQDRAIHNSPLHF.